These 26 T cell receptor beta chains originate from one sample sequenced in a study of blood T cell repertoires in COVID-19. Profiled with immunoSEQ multiplex PCR; TCRdb holds only in-frame clones, not every one. The sample lists about 500,000 clones; 75% to 90% were seen once. Sequencing was performed on PBMCs or T cells enriched from blood (not recorded which). The receptor source for this set is a woman younger than 30 who had recovered from COVID-19.

The chain couples TRBV28 to TRBJ1-1, with a possible D match to TRBD1 (5 bases). The CDR3 loop spans 14 amino acids. Germline CDR1 is MDHEN and CDR2 is SYDVKM. V lost 5 bases to trimming and J lost 1 base, with 11 bases between them. The CDR3 loop reads CASSTDSKNTEAFF. CDR3 DNA sequence: TGTGCCAGCAGTACAGACAGCAAGAACACTGAAGCTTTCTTT.

The J gene is TRBJ1-1, the V gene TRBV7-8; 8 bases fit TRBD1. Germline CDR1 is SGHVS and CDR2 is FQNEAQ. V dropped 5 bases and J dropped 1; count of bases not matched to a gene: 15. The CDR3 has 18 amino acids. The CDR3 spells CASSLKRPTGVSNTEAFF. CDR3 nucleotide sequence: TGTGCCAGCAGCCTCAAAAGACCGACAGGGGTCTCGAACACTGAAGCTTTCTTT.

The chain is built from TRBV7-4 and TRBJ1-2; 7 bases fit TRBD1. Trimming took 5 bases from V and 5 from J; bases not matched to a gene: 11. From germline, CDR1 is SGHVT and CDR2 SQSDAQ. The CDR3 is 15 amino acids. The CDR3, as DNA: TGTGCCAGCAGCCTCCGCGACAGGGACTTTTATGGCTACACCTTC. Encoded protein: CASSLRDRDFYGYTF.

The genes are TRBV30 and TRBJ1-3; 7 bases align to TRBD1. This CDR3 comprises 12 residues. J gave up 2 bases and V 5 bases, and 0 bases lay outside the gene matches. The V gene's germline CDR1 is GTSNPN and CDR2 SVGIG (reference sequence). The CDR3 DNA reads TGTGCCTGGGACAGGGCTGGAAACACCATATATTTT. Translating gives CAWDRAGNTIYF.

The V gene is TRBV7-8, the J gene TRBJ2-7, with D tentatively TRBD1 (6 bases). Trimming removed 4 bases from V and 2 bases from J, with 12 bases in between. Germline assignment: CDR1 SGHVS and CDR2 FQNEAQ. The CDR3 has 14 amino acids. In DNA form, the CDR3 reads TGTGCCAGCAGCTCGGACAGTAAAGCCTACGAGCAGTACTTC. Protein sequence: CASSSDSKAYEQYF.

The chain recombines TRBV5-6 with TRBJ2-3, with 10 positions matching TRBD2. After removal of 4 bases from V and 1 base from J, the junction contained 3 bases not matched to a gene. The CDR3 totals 15 residues. Germline V gene sequence: CDR1 SGHDT, CDR2 YYEEEE. The CDR3 nucleotides read TGTGCCAGCAGCCCCGGGACTAGCGGCACAGATACGCAGTATTTT. Protein: CASSPGTSGTDTQYF.

The rearrangement links TRBV30 to TRBJ2-3; 9 nucleotides align to TRBD1. V gave up 5 bases and J gave up 2 bases; unmatched junction bases: 11. This CDR3 contains 16 residues. Germline CDR1 reads GTSNPN; CDR2 reads SVGIG (reference sequence). The chain's CDR3 is CAWSDFTGGNTDTQYF. Written as DNA, the CDR3 is TGTGCCTGGTCCGACTTCACAGGGGGCAACACAGATACGCAGTATTTT.

There are a few counts of this clone. CDR3 residues: CASSQEPSGVRTDTQYF. CDR3 coding DNA: TGTGCCAGCAGCCAAGAGCCTAGCGGGGTTCGCACAGATACGCAGTATTTT. The chain uses TRBV3-1 (or the pseudogene TRBV3-2) and TRBJ2-3, with 9 bases matching TRBD2. CDR3 length equals 17 residues. With V trimmed by 0 bases and J by 1 base, 5 bases remained unmatched. Germline values: CDR1 LGHDT, CDR2 YNNKEL (reference sequence).

The chain joins TRBV2 to TRBJ1-3; 8 positions agree with TRBD1. The V segment lost 5 bases and the J segment 3 bases; nucleotides outside the gene matches: 9. This CDR3 has 16 residues. Germline V CDR1 and CDR2: SNHLY, FYNNEI. Here the CDR3 DNA reads TGTGCCAGCAGTCCAGACAGGGGTGAGGTTGGAAACACCATATATTTT. Protein: CASSPDRGEVGNTIYF.

The rearrangement uses TRBV6-5 and TRBJ2-7, with 11 bases fitting TRBD1. The CDR3 is 15 residues long. Germline V gene sequence: CDR1 MNHEY, CDR2 SVGAGI. The V segment lost 6 bases and the J segment 5 bases; nucleotides outside the gene matches: 9. The CDR3 here is CASRVGTGGINEQYF. Here the CDR3 DNA reads TGTGCCAGCAGGGTAGGGACAGGGGGTATCAACGAGCAGTACTTC.

This clone was counted only a few times. The chain couples TRBV5-1 to TRBJ1-2; TRBD1 agrees at 8 bases. The junction had 6 bases not matched to a gene; V was cut back by 4 bases and J by 4 bases. The CDR3 runs to 14 residues. Germline loops: CDR1 SGHRS, CDR2 YFSETQ. CDR3 in amino acids: CASSRADRGYGYTF. The CDR3, as DNA: TGCGCCAGCAGCCGCGCCGACAGGGGCTATGGCTACACCTTC.

This sequence joins TRBV18 and TRBJ1-4, with a weak D call TRBD1 (5 bases). Germline CDR1 reads KGHSH; CDR2 reads LQKENI. Between the trimmed V and J ends, which lost 6 bases and 4 bases, there was a span of 12 bases. CDR3 length: 14 amino acids. The CDR3 DNA is TGTGCCAGCTCCAGCGGGGCGAATAATGAAAAACTGTTTTTT. Encoded protein: CASSSGANNEKLFF.

This chain uses TRBV10-1 with TRBJ2-3; no firm D call. Trimming took off 2 bases at V and 6 bases at J, with 9 bases between the two ends. CDR3 size: 13 residues. Per the germline V gene, CDR1 is WNHNN and CDR2 is SYGVQD (reference sequence). The CDR3, as DNA: TGCGCCAGCAGTGAGGGAACAGCCGATACGCAGTATTTT. Translation: CASSEGTADTQYF.

The rearrangement joins TRBV5-1 to TRBJ1-1; 8 bases agree with TRBD1. After removal of 4 bases from V and 1 base from J, the junction contained 9 bases not matched to a gene. Germline V gene lookup returns CDR1 SGHRS and CDR2 YFSETQ. This CDR3 is 16 amino acids long. The CDR3 is CASSPNRGLRNTEAFF. The CDR3 nucleotides read TGCGCCAGCAGCCCAAACAGGGGGTTGAGGAACACTGAAGCTTTCTTT.

The chain is built from TRBV5-5 and TRBJ1-1; TRBD1 aligns across 7 bases. With 2 bases clipped from V and 10 bases from J, the junction kept 11 bases outside the gene matches. The CDR3 is 14 amino acids. Germline CDR1 SGHKS, CDR2 YYEKEE (reference sequence). The CDR3 spells CASSFLTDRAGAFF. The DNA of the CDR3 is TGTGCCAGCAGCTTCCTAACCGACAGGGCCGGAGCTTTCTTT.

The V gene is TRBV6-5, the J gene TRBJ2-7; TRBD2 matches at 12 bases. The CDR3 contains 14 residues. Germline V gene lookup returns CDR1 MNHEY and CDR2 SVGAGI. Trimming removed 7 bases from V and 5 bases from J; junction bases left unmatched: 6. In DNA, the CDR3 is TGTGCCAGCACTAGCGGGGGGGCGAACAACGAGCAGTACTTC. Its translation is CASTSGGANNEQYF.

The chain employs TRBV3-1 (or the pseudogene TRBV3-2) and TRBJ2-1; 11 bases line up with TRBD2. CDR3 length equals 17 residues. Germline CDR1 LGHDT, CDR2 YNNKEL (reference sequence). V lost 2 bases and J lost 4; bases outside the gene matches: 7. The CDR3 DNA sequence: TGTGCCAGCAGCCAACTCGCGGGACTAGCGGAGTACAATGAGCAGTTCTTC. This translates into CASSQLAGLAEYNEQFF.

The V gene is TRBV28, the J gene TRBJ1-5, with no clear D. Germline V gives CDR1 MDHEN, CDR2 SYDVKM. CDR3 length: 13 residues. Trimming shortened V by 6 bases and J by 3 bases, and 9 bases separated the two germline ends. The CDR3 bases are TGTGCCAGCAGCCCGACTATCAATCAGCCCCAGCATTTT. Its protein product is CASSPTINQPQHF.

The rearrangement links TRBV5-1 to TRBJ2-2; TRBD1 matches 8 bases. V shed 7 bases, J shed 3 bases, and the junction held 5 bases outside the gene matches. This CDR3 is built from 14 residues. Germline values: CDR1 SGHRS, CDR2 YFSETQ. Here the CDR3 reads CASEPGQDTGELFF. The CDR3 nucleotides read TGCGCCAGCGAACCGGGACAGGACACCGGGGAGCTGTTTTTT. The variable domain in full, with the rest retrieved from reference TRBV5-1 and TRBJ2-2, is KAGVTQTPRYLIKTRGQQVTLSCSPISGHRSVSWYQQTPGQGLQFLFEYFSETQRNKGNFPGRFSGRQFSNSRSEMNVSTLELGDSALYLCASEPGQDTGELFFGEGSRLTVL.

The chain is built from TRBV7-2 and TRBJ2-7; tentative D call: TRBD2 (7 bases). The germline gives CDR1 SGHTA, CDR2 FQGNSA. Trimming took 1 base from V and 6 from J, leaving 16 bases between them. CDR3 length equals 15 residues. The CDR3 DNA is TGTGCCAGCAGCTTAGGTTTCGGGGGGCAAGGCGAGCAGTACTTC. Protein sequence: CASSLGFGGQGEQYF.

This clone was seen just once. The rearrangement links TRBV5-1 to TRBJ2-2; 11 nucleotides match TRBD2. The CDR3 runs 16 residues. Germline CDR1 and CDR2: SGHRS and YFSETQ. V lost 3 bases and J lost 0; bases outside the gene matches: 1. The CDR3 sequence is CASSWGLAANTGELFF. In nucleotides, the CDR3 is TGCGCCAGCAGCTGGGGACTAGCGGCGAACACCGGGGAGCTGTTTTTT.

The CDR3 region has the DNA TGTGCTAGTGGTTTTCTGAAACTAGCGGGGGAAAACAATGAGCAGTTCTTC. As protein: CASGFLKLAGENNEQFF. The V call is TRBV12-5, the J call TRBJ2-1, with 11 nucleotides matching TRBD2. Trimming cost V 3 bases and J 5 bases; bases outside gene matches: 9. The germline V gene encodes CDR1 LGHNT and CDR2 FRNRAP. This CDR3 has 17 amino acids.

The chain is built from TRBV4-1 and TRBJ1-2, with 7 bases matching TRBD1. V lost 3 bases and J lost 4; bases outside the gene matches: 11. CDR1 is MGHRA, CDR2 YSYEKL, per germline. The CDR3 loop spans 16 amino acids. The CDR3 DNA is TGCGCCAGCAGCCATCTCCTCCCGAGGACAGGCTATGGCTACACCTTC. Residues: CASSHLLPRTGYGYTF.

This chain links TRBV18 with TRBJ2-1; 8 bases align to TRBD1. V shed 3 bases and J 5 bases; nucleotides not matched to a gene: 9. CDR3 length: 16 residues. Germline V gives CDR1 KGHSH, CDR2 LQKENI. The CDR3, as DNA: TGTGCCAGCTCACCTCAGGGGGCCGGACTTAACAATGAGCAGTTCTTC. Translating it yields CASSPQGAGLNNEQFF. The whole variable domain, filled in from reference TRBV18 and TRBJ2-1, reads NAGVMQNPRHLVRRRGQEARLRCSPMKGHSHVYWYRQLPEEGLKFMVYLQKENIIDESGMPKERFSAEFPKEGPSILRIQQVVRGDSAAYFCASSPQGAGLNNEQFFGPGTRLTVL.

The chain recombines TRBV5-6 with TRBJ2-7; TRBD1 might be the D (6 bases). V lost 3 bases, J lost 12 bases, and 16 bases lay in between. Germline V CDR1 and CDR2: SGHDT, YYEEEE. CDR3 length equals 12 residues. This chain's CDR3 is CASSSPEGELYF. CDR3 DNA: TGTGCCAGCAGCTCCCCCGAGGGGGAACTGTACTTC. Combining the CDR3 with reference TRBV5-6 and TRBJ2-7 gives the whole variable domain DAGVTQSPTHLIKTRGQQVTLRCSPKSGHDTVSWYQQALGQGPQFIFQYYEEEERQRGNFPDRFSGHQFPNYSSELNVNALLLGDSALYLCASSSPEGELYFGPGTRLTVT.

V gene TRBV7-9 combines with J gene TRBJ2-3; TRBD2 matches 9 bases. V shed 3 bases and J 4 bases; nucleotides not matched to a gene: 11. Germline V gene data show CDR1 as SEHNR and CDR2 as FQNEAQ (reference sequence). The CDR3 loop spans 17 amino acids. The CDR3 region is CASSLTLAGRPADTQYF. Here the CDR3 DNA reads TGTGCCAGCAGCTTGACCCTAGCGGGACGGCCAGCAGATACGCAGTATTTT.